The 15 T cell receptor beta chains given below trace back to one sample, sequenced in a study of blood T cell repertoires in COVID-19. The assay was immunoSEQ multiplex PCR, and TCRdb's table has in-frame clones only and misses some. The data contain tens of thousands of clones, approximately 86% of them singletons. Sequencing was performed on peripheral blood. These receptors were taken from a man aged 55 to 70 with acute or convalescent COVID-19.

V is TRBV5-8 and J is TRBJ1-1; D ambiguous. The CDR3 totals 17 residues. Germline-derived CDR1 and CDR2 are SGHTS and YDEGEE. The V end was cut by 2 bases, the J end by 1 base, with 18 bases between. The CDR3 region is CASSFLAGLNPNTEAFF. The CDR3 coding sequence is TGTGCCAGCAGCTTTCTAGCAGGTCTTAACCCGAACACTGAAGCTTTCTTT.

To note about this clone: One end of the junction varies from germline; a read error may be responsible. V gene TRBV5-1 combines with J gene TRBJ1-1; a weak D match, TRBD1 (5 bases). Germline CDR1 and CDR2: SGHRS and YFSETQ. The CDR3 runs to 13 residues. Here the CDR3 DNA reads TGCGCCCGCAGCCTCGGGTGGGGGGGTGAAGCTTTCTTT. The encoded protein is CARSLGWGGEAFF.

The chain combines TRBV3-1 (or the pseudogene TRBV3-2) with TRBJ1-5; unclear D gene. The V and J ends lost 4 bases and 3 bases respectively, with 13 bases between them. This CDR3 spans 15 amino acids. Germline V gives CDR1 LGHDT, CDR2 YNNKEL (reference sequence). The CDR3 region has the DNA TGTGCCAGCAGCCCGGCTGACAAGAACAATCAGCCCCAGCATTTT. Translated: CASSPADKNNQPQHF.

The chain couples TRBV7-8 to TRBJ1-3; D uncertain. The CDR3 has 14 residues. The ends were cut back, 5 bases at V and 0 bases at J, with 8 bases in the middle. CDR1 and CDR2 from the germline V gene are SGHVS and FQNEAQ. This CDR3 reads CASSPGDSGNTIYF. Here the CDR3 DNA reads TGTGCCAGCAGCCCCGGGGACTCTGGAAACACCATATATTTT.

The genes are TRBV2 and TRBJ1-2; 8 bases align to TRBD1. V lost 2 bases to trimming and J lost 6 bases; unmatched junction nucleotides: 8. Germline V CDR1 and CDR2: SNHLY, FYNNEI. This CDR3 comprises 15 residues. CDR3 region: CASSEQKAGGNGYTF. The CDR3 region has the DNA TGTGCCAGCAGTGAACAAAAGGCAGGGGGCAATGGCTACACCTTC.

The chain employs TRBV27 and TRBJ1-1; TRBD1 matches at 8 bases. Per the germline V gene, CDR1 is MNHEY and CDR2 is SMNVEV (reference sequence). This CDR3 has 14 residues. The V gene end was trimmed by 7 bases and the J gene end by 4 bases; junction bases not matched to a gene: 8. As DNA, the CDR3 is TGTGCCAGCAAAACGTACGACAGGGGCACTGAAGCTTTCTTT. This translates into CASKTYDRGTEAFF.

V usage is TRBV6-2 or TRBV6-3 and J usage is TRBJ2-1, with 8 bases fitting TRBD1. With V trimmed by 0 bases and J by 8 bases, 9 bases remained unmatched. The CDR3 length is 16 residues. Germline V lookup: CDR1 MNHEY, CDR2 SVGEGT. Here the CDR3 DNA reads TGTGCCAGCAGTTACTCGCTGGACAGGGAGTGGGATGAGCAGTTCTTC. It specifies CASSYSLDREWDEQFF.

This chain uses TRBV11-2 with TRBJ1-1; TRBD1 aligns across 8 bases. V lost 1 base to trimming and J lost 4 bases; unmatched junction nucleotides: 5. CDR1 is SGHAT, CDR2 FQNNGV, per germline. The CDR3 totals 15 residues. CDR3 protein: CASSLAGGSITEAFF. CDR3 in DNA: TGTGCCAGCAGCTTAGCAGGGGGCTCCATCACTGAAGCTTTCTTT.

The chain uses TRBV7-9 and TRBJ1-4; no clear D gene. Germline lookup yields CDR1 SEHNR and CDR2 FQNEAQ (reference sequence). The CDR3 has 16 residues. The V gene lost 5 bases and the J gene lost 0 bases, with 13 bases spanning the gap. The CDR3 here is CASSANSGATNEKLFF. The DNA of the CDR3 is TGTGCCAGCAGCGCGAATTCAGGTGCAACTAATGAAAAACTGTTTTTT.

This clone was counted a single time. V usage is TRBV19 and J usage is TRBJ1-5; D perhaps matches TRBD1 (5 bases). The ends were cut back, 0 bases at V and 0 bases at J, with 6 bases in the middle. CDR1 LNHDA and CDR2 SQIVND come from the germline V gene (reference sequence). There are 15 residues in the CDR3. The CDR3 DNA sequence: TGTGCCAGTAGTATAGATAGGGGTAGCAATCAGCCCCAGCATTTT. This translates into CASSIDRGSNQPQHF.

The chain combines TRBV11-2 with TRBJ1-4; D possibly corresponds to TRBD1 (5 bases). Trimming removed 3 bases from V and 4 bases from J, with 9 bases in between. This CDR3 comprises 14 residues. Germline assignment: CDR1 SGHAT and CDR2 FQNNGV. This CDR3 is CASSFSGINEKLFF. The CDR3 DNA sequence: TGTGCCAGCAGCTTCTCAGGGATTAATGAAAAACTGTTTTTT.

This rearrangement joins TRBV2 to TRBJ1-2; 9 bases align to TRBD1. This CDR3 spans 15 amino acids. Germline values: CDR1 SNHLY, CDR2 FYNNEI. The J segment lost 5 bases and the V segment lost 6 bases, leaving 10 bases of the junction unmatched. The CDR3 nucleotides read TGTGCCAGCAGGCCACCGGGACAGGGAAATTATGGCTACACCTTC. Its translation is CASRPPGQGNYGYTF.

CDR3 sequence (DNA): TGTGCCAGCAGCTCAAGCCGGGACCGGGGGAATGAGCAGTTCTTC. This codes for CASSSSRDRGNEQFF. This sequence joins TRBV11-2 and TRBJ2-1; a possible D gene is TRBD2 (6 bases). Germline CDR1 SGHAT, CDR2 FQNNGV. Trimming shortened V by 4 bases and J by 7 bases, and 17 bases separated the two germline ends. This CDR3 is built from 15 residues.

The chain uses TRBV9 and TRBJ2-2; 10 bases fit TRBD2. Germline V lookup: CDR1 SGDLS, CDR2 YYNGEE. The V and J ends lost 0 bases and 2 bases, in that order; junction bases with no gene match: 7. The CDR3 extends over 18 amino acids. In DNA, the CDR3 is TGTGCCAGCAGCGTAGTCGGTAGCGGGAGGCCAAACACCGGGGAGCTGTTTTTT. Its translation: CASSVVGSGRPNTGELFF.

This clone was counted a single time. The chain couples TRBV19 to TRBJ2-3; TRBD2 matches at 8 bases. The CDR3 covers 13 residues. V shed 6 bases, J shed 5 bases, and the junction held 4 bases outside the gene matches. CDR1 LNHDA and CDR2 SQIVND come from the germline V gene (reference sequence). The CDR3 is CASRGLAGDTQYF. The CDR3, as DNA: TGTGCCAGTAGAGGGCTAGCGGGAGATACGCAGTATTTT.